This T cell receptor beta chain was sequenced during a study of Ad26.COV2.S vaccination and SARS-CoV-2 variants. The treatment: 15 to 20 received Ad26.COV2.S at low or high dose, single or two shots; a few received placebo; per-sample allocation not given. The samples were gathered on day 63 after the first injection of vaccine or placebo. Assay: immunoSEQ multiplex PCR; the TCRdb copy retains only in-frame clones and omits some. The sample consists of about 680,000 clones, roughly 90% of them appearing once. Germline CDR1 reads SGHTA; CDR2 reads FQGNSA. Trimming took off 5 bases at V and 2 bases at J, with 15 bases between the two ends. The CDR3 extends over 15 amino acids.

The receptor was derived from a person between 18 and 65 years old who received the Ad26.COV2.S COVID-19 vaccine or a placebo. The input for sequencing was peripheral blood, taken in a trial of Ad26.COV2.S vaccine versus placebo. The chain joins TRBV7-2 to TRBJ2-5; perhaps D is TRBD1 or TRBD2 (6 bases each). For the CDR3, the DNA is TGTGCCAGCAGCGGACGGAGGGGACAACAAGAGACCCAGTACTTC. It translates to CASSGRRGQQETQYF.